This T cell receptor beta chain was obtained from a study of blood T cell repertoires in COVID-19. Study at large: Specimens from acute and convalescent COVID-19 originated in the United States, Italy and Spain.

The method was immunoSEQ multiplex PCR; TCRdb's version includes in-frame clones alone and lacks a portion of them. The data contain roughly 20,000 clones, around three quarters of them seen just once; the ten biggest clones take up roughly 13%. Trimming at V came to 7 bases and at J to 2 bases, leaving 7 bases not matched to a gene. This CDR3 comprises 15 residues. In germline, CDR1 is MNHEY, CDR2 SVGAGI. This receptor was obtained from a man between 60 and 75 years old with active COVID-19. The chain is built from TRBV6-5 and TRBJ2-3, with TRBD2 matching 9 bases. The specimen sequenced was peripheral blood. Here the CDR3 DNA reads TGTGCCAGCAAAGCGCGGGAGGGCCTCACAGATACGCAGTATTTT. It specifies CASKAREGLTDTQYF.